The 26 T cell receptor beta chains below come from one sample, sequenced in a study of immune evolution from preneoplasia to lung adenocarcinoma. Assay: immunoSEQ multiplex PCR; the TCRdb copy retains only in-frame clones and omits some. The sample yields thousands of clones, 82% seen once. Sequencing was performed on FFPE minimally invasive lung adenocarcinoma tissue. The origin of the receptors is a person aged 65 to 79 with lung adenocarcinoma.

CDR3 in DNA: TGTGCCAGCAGCGCGGGGGGTGGGGCAGATGAAGCTTTCTTT. Protein product: CASSAGGGADEAFF. This chain connects TRBV9 to TRBJ1-1, with D possibly being TRBD1 (5 bases). V was cut by 3 bases and J by 7 bases, with 16 bases left in between. The CDR3 covers 14 residues. From germline, CDR1 is SGDLS and CDR2 YYNGEE.

The chain combines TRBV5-1 with TRBJ2-7, with D hard to call. Trimming removed 0 bases at V and 0 bases at J, with 10 bases between. CDR1 is SGHRS, CDR2 YFSETQ, per germline. This CDR3 has 15 amino acids. In DNA, the CDR3 is TGCGCCAGCAGCTTGGCGGGCAGAAACTCCTACGAGCAGTACTTC. It yields the protein CASSLAGRNSYEQYF.

This chain uses TRBV9 with TRBJ2-3, with 9 nucleotides matching TRBD2. This CDR3 is built from 15 residues. CDR1 and CDR2 (germline): SGDLS, YYNGEE. V lost 3 bases to trimming and J lost 4 bases; unmatched junction nucleotides: 6. The CDR3 sequence is CASSGAGGTSDTQYF. The CDR3 bases are TGTGCCAGCAGCGGAGCGGGGGGCACATCAGATACGCAGTATTTT. Full variable domain (rest looked up from reference TRBV9 and TRBJ2-3): DSGVTQTPKHLITATGQRVTLRCSPRSGDLSVYWYQQSLDQGLQFLIQYYNGEERAKGNILERFSAQQFPDLHSELNLSSLELGDSALYFCASSGAGGTSDTQYFGPGTRLTVL.

This chain joins TRBV6-6 and TRBJ2-3; the D is unclear. V shed 2 bases and J shed 2 bases, with 14 bases lying between them. CDR1 is MNHNY and CDR2 is SVGAGI in the germline V gene (reference sequence). This CDR3 spans 16 amino acids. CDR3 in amino acids: CASSYPGSRATDTQYF. CDR3 nucleotide sequence: TGTGCCAGCAGTTACCCTGGCAGTAGGGCCACAGATACGCAGTATTTT.

The chain couples TRBV7-9 to TRBJ2-7, with 8 bases that match TRBD2. V was clipped by 3 bases and J by 3 bases; unmatched bases: 4. This CDR3 has 14 amino acids. Per germline, CDR1 SEHNR and CDR2 FQNEAQ (reference sequence). The CDR3 DNA reads TGTGCCAGCAGCTTTCAAAGCGGGAGCTACGAGCAGTACTTC. Encoded protein: CASSFQSGSYEQYF.

The chain has TRBV9 and TRBJ2-3; 16 bases agree with TRBD2. V shed 2 bases, J shed 4 bases, and the junction held 1 base outside the gene matches. Germline CDR1 reads SGDLS; CDR2 reads YYNGEE. This CDR3 spans 16 amino acids. CDR3 nucleotides: TGTGCCAGCAGCGTGGGACTAGCGGGGGGGTCAGATACGCAGTATTTT. Encoded protein: CASSVGLAGGSDTQYF.

The chain is built from TRBV15 and TRBJ1-1, with no clear D. The CDR3 runs to 15 residues. V was pared by 0 bases and J by 6 bases, with 14 bases between. Germline lookup yields CDR1 LNHNV and CDR2 YYDKDF (reference sequence). The CDR3 coding sequence is TGTGCCACCAGCAGAGATATTGGAGGGATCGCTGAAGCTTTCTTT. Amino acid sequence: CATSRDIGGIAEAFF.

V usage is TRBV7-9 and J usage is TRBJ2-1; 8 bases agree with TRBD2. CDR1 and CDR2 from the germline V gene are SEHNR and FQNEAQ (reference sequence). J gave up 8 bases and V 0 bases, and 9 bases lay outside the gene matches. The CDR3 sequence is 16 residues long. DNA for the CDR3: TGTGCCAGCAGCTTAGCGTTAGCGGGGACCTGGGATGAGCAGTTCTTC. This codes for CASSLALAGTWDEQFF. Combining the CDR3 with reference TRBV7-9 and TRBJ2-1 gives the whole variable domain DTGVSQNPRHKITKRGQNVTFRCDPISEHNRLYWYRQTLGQGPEFLTYFQNEAQLEKSRLLSDRFSAERPKGSFSTLEIQRTEQGDSAMYLCASSLALAGTWDEQFFGPGTRLTVL.

The rearrangement joins TRBV5-1 to TRBJ1-6; TRBD1 aligns across 8 bases. V shed 3 bases and J 5 bases; nucleotides not matched to a gene: 10. The germline gives CDR1 SGHRS, CDR2 YFSETQ. CDR3 length: 17 amino acids. The chain's CDR3 is CASSWGRQGSDNSPLHF. The CDR3 coding sequence is TGCGCCAGCAGCTGGGGAAGACAGGGGAGCGATAATTCACCCCTCCACTTT. Full variable domain (missing parts from reference TRBV5-1 and TRBJ1-6): KAGVTQTPRYLIKTRGQQVTLSCSPISGHRSVSWYQQTPGQGLQFLFEYFSETQRNKGNFPGRFSGRQFSNSRSEMNVSTLELGDSALYLCASSWGRQGSDNSPLHFGNGTRLTVT.

The chain uses TRBV27 and TRBJ2-6, with D unclear. The CDR3 sequence is 16 residues long. The germline CDR1 and CDR2 sequences are MNHEY and SMNVEV (reference sequence). V lost 6 bases and J 2 bases, leaving 14 bases between the germline ends. In DNA form, the CDR3 reads TGTGCCAGCAGGCCCCCTAGTCGGGCTGGGGCCAACGTCCTGACTTTC. It specifies CASRPPSRAGANVLTF.

The genes are TRBV5-6 and TRBJ1-1; D possibly corresponds to TRBD1 (5 bases). There are 15 residues in the CDR3. The germline V gene encodes CDR1 SGHDT and CDR2 YYEEEE. Deletions cut 5 bases from V and 5 bases from J, with 19 bases between. CDR3: CASSRAGGSWTEAFF. DNA of the CDR3: TGTGCCAGCAGTCGGGCGGGGGGGTCGTGGACTGAAGCTTTCTTT.

This rearrangement joins TRBV5-6 to TRBJ1-1; maybe TRBD1 (5 bases). The CDR3 has 12 residues. Trimming removed 4 bases from V and 5 bases from J, with 9 bases in between. Germline V gene lookup returns CDR1 SGHDT and CDR2 YYEEEE. The CDR3 here is CASSQGVTEAFF. The CDR3 nucleotides are TGTGCCAGCAGCCAAGGGGTAACTGAAGCTTTCTTT.

The sample holds a few counts of this clone. The chain recombines TRBV19 with TRBJ2-7, with 9 bases identical to TRBD2. Germline assignment: CDR1 LNHDA and CDR2 SQIVND (reference sequence). CDR3 length: 15 amino acids. Losses at the gene ends were 4 bases for V and 2 bases for J; bases not matched to a gene: 6. The chain's CDR3 is CASSTSGKGTYEQYF. The DNA of the CDR3 is TGTGCCAGTAGTACTAGCGGGAAGGGGACCTACGAGCAGTACTTC.

In its sample, this clone was seen a few times. The sample carries other DNA sequences with the same CDR3. The chain employs TRBV28 and TRBJ1-6, with D perhaps matching TRBD1 (6 bases). V was shortened by 8 bases and J by 4 bases, with 15 bases between the two germline ends. This CDR3 is built from 15 residues. Germline V gene sequence: CDR1 MDHEN, CDR2 SYDVKM. CDR3 in amino acids: CASSTGPPYNSPLHF. The CDR3 nucleotides are TGTGCCAGCTCGACAGGACCGCCATATAATTCACCCCTCCACTTT.

The rearrangement uses TRBV27 and TRBJ2-3, with a weak D call TRBD2 (5 bases). Germline V gene data show CDR1 as MNHEY and CDR2 as SMNVEV (reference sequence). This CDR3 is built from 14 residues. V lost 3 bases to trimming and J lost 2 bases, with 9 bases between them. In nucleotides, the CDR3 is TGTGCCAGCAGTTTCCGGGGAGCCACAGATACGCAGTATTTT. As protein: CASSFRGATDTQYF.

V is TRBV6-1 and J is TRBJ2-7; the D gene is possibly TRBD2 (5 bases). CDR3 size: 12 residues. Germline-derived CDR1 and CDR2 are MNHNS and SASEGT. V was trimmed by 6 bases and J by 5 bases, leaving 11 bases between them. As DNA, the CDR3 is TGTGCCAGCAGCCCATTCGGGGACGAGCAGTACTTC. It specifies CASSPFGDEQYF.

This clone was picked up one time. The chain recombines TRBV5-4 with TRBJ2-5; 8 bases map to TRBD2. CDR1 is SGHNT and CDR2 is YYREEE in the germline V gene (reference sequence). The CDR3 covers 16 residues. The trim removed 3 bases at V and 5 bases at J, leaving 12 bases unmatched. The CDR3 coding sequence is TGTGCCAGCAGCTCAAGCGGGGGAGCACGGCCGGAGACCCAGTACTTC. It specifies CASSSSGGARPETQYF.

This clone was recorded a few times. The chain has TRBV2 and TRBJ2-5; weak D call: TRBD2 (6 bases). Trimming removed 8 bases at V and 5 bases at J, with 15 bases between. Per the germline V gene, CDR1 is SNHLY and CDR2 is FYNNEI. The CDR3 totals 13 residues. CDR3 residues: CASERGLRETQYF. The CDR3 DNA is TGTGCCAGCGAGAGGGGACTCAGGGAGACCCAGTACTTC.

The rearrangement uses TRBV7-8 and TRBJ1-2; possible D gene TRBD1, 5 bases. Germline V gene lookup returns CDR1 SGHVS and CDR2 FQNEAQ. This CDR3 spans 16 amino acids. V lost 5 bases, J lost 5 bases, and 21 bases lay in between. Here the CDR3 DNA reads TGTGCCAGCAGCCGGGGGGGGTCTTATGGCATTTATGGCTACACCTTC. Translating gives CASSRGGSYGIYGYTF.

The chain uses TRBV28 and TRBJ1-1; D uncertain. The CDR3 consists of 13 residues. Trimming removed 3 bases at V and 4 bases at J, with 9 bases between. Germline CDR1 and CDR2: MDHEN and SYDVKM. This CDR3 is CASSFDPGTEAFF. CDR3 in DNA: TGTGCCAGCAGTTTTGATCCGGGCACTGAAGCTTTCTTT. The complete variable domain, with remaining parts taken from reference TRBV28 and TRBJ1-1, reads DVKVTQSSRYLVKRTGEKVFLECVQDMDHENMFWYRQDPGLGLRLIYFSYDVKMKEKGDIPEGYSVSREKKERFSLILESASTNQTSMYLCASSFDPGTEAFFGQGTRLTVV.

This rearrangement joins TRBV5-1 to TRBJ1-2, with TRBD1 matching over 7 bases. This CDR3 spans 17 amino acids. Germline V gene data show CDR1 as SGHRS and CDR2 as YFSETQ. The J segment lost 4 bases and the V segment lost 5 bases, leaving 17 bases of the junction unmatched. CDR3 sequence: CASRRATDRASSYGYTF. The CDR3 DNA is TGCGCCAGCAGACGAGCCACTGACAGGGCCTCGTCCTATGGCTACACCTTC.

The rearrangement links TRBV9 to TRBJ2-1; D unresolved. V gave up 5 bases and J gave up 0 bases, with 15 bases separating them. The CDR3 is made up of 16 amino acids. From germline, CDR1 is SGDLS and CDR2 YYNGEE. CDR3 nucleotides: TGTGCCAGCAGTAACGGCGGTTTCAGCTCCTACAATGAGCAGTTCTTC. Protein: CASSNGGFSSYNEQFF.

The gene calls are TRBV5-4 and TRBJ2-7; 7 bases agree with TRBD1. V shed 3 bases and J 1 base; nucleotides not matched to a gene: 1. The germline CDR1 and CDR2 sequences are SGHNT and YYREEE (reference sequence). This CDR3 comprises 13 residues. The DNA for the CDR3 is TGTGCCAGCAGCTGGGACAGATCCTACGAGCAGTACTTC. It translates to CASSWDRSYEQYF.

The chain recombines TRBV28 with TRBJ1-2; TRBD1 matches at 7 bases. Germline values: CDR1 MDHEN, CDR2 SYDVKM. The V segment lost 2 bases and the J segment 4 bases; nucleotides outside the gene matches: 7. CDR3 length: 15 amino acids. The CDR3 region is CASSLRGNRGYGYTF. In nucleotides, the CDR3 is TGTGCCAGCAGTTTAAGGGGGAACAGGGGCTATGGCTACACCTTC.

This chain links TRBV5-1 with TRBJ2-3; D remains ambiguous. Germline V CDR1 and CDR2: SGHRS, YFSETQ. The CDR3 contains 12 residues. Between the trimmed V and J ends, which lost 3 bases and 2 bases, there was a span of 4 bases. CDR3 amino acids: CASSYTTDTQYF. Written as DNA, the CDR3 is TGCGCCAGCAGCTACACCACAGATACGCAGTATTTT.

This chain joins TRBV6-5 and TRBJ2-5, with D perhaps TRBD1 (5 bases). The CDR3 covers 14 residues. V was trimmed by 4 bases and J by 2 bases, leaving 11 bases between them. Germline CDR1 is MNHEY and CDR2 is SVGAGI. The CDR3 region has the DNA TGTGCCAGCAGTTCCCAGACAGAGCAAGAGACCCAGTACTTC. It codes for CASSSQTEQETQYF.